Shown below are 9 T cell receptor beta chains from a single sample sequenced in a study of T cell responses to AZD1222 COVID-19 vaccine. Assay: immunoSEQ multiplex PCR; the TCRdb copy retains only in-frame clones and omits some. The sample includes approximately 90,000 clones, roughly nine tenths seen only once; the top ten take 6.5% to 8.5%. Source: peripheral blood, taken on day 0 of AZD1222 vaccination. The receptors originated from an adult in good health.

In the case of this clone: Other nucleotide sequences from this sample produce the same CDR3. J is TRBJ2-3 and V is TRBV9; no clear D gene. The CDR3 is 12 amino acids. Germline loops: CDR1 SGDLS, CDR2 YYNGEE. Deletions cut 0 bases from V and 5 bases from J, with 4 bases between. The CDR3 here is CASSVDGDTQYF. CDR3 DNA: TGTGCCAGCAGCGTAGATGGAGATACGCAGTATTTT.

J is TRBJ2-5 and V is TRBV5-1; TRBD2 agrees at 9 bases. The CDR3 is 16 amino acids. The J segment lost 2 bases and the V segment lost 4 bases, leaving 9 bases of the junction unmatched. Germline loops: CDR1 SGHRS, CDR2 YFSETQ. The CDR3 region has the DNA TGCGCCAGCAGCCCCGGGGAGACTAGCGGACAAGAGACCCAGTACTTC. It codes for CASSPGETSGQETQYF.

The chain employs TRBV13 and TRBJ2-7, with 7 bases aligning to TRBD2. CDR1 PRHDT and CDR2 FYEKMQ come from the germline V gene (reference sequence). The CDR3 is 16 residues long. V lost 2 bases and J lost 5; bases outside the gene matches: 12. In DNA form, the CDR3 reads TGTGCCAGCAGCTTACGAGGCGGGAGTGGGCAGGACGAGCAGTACTTC. Translation: CASSLRGGSGQDEQYF.

The chain employs TRBV19 and TRBJ1-4; possibly TRBD1 for D (5 bases). Trimming took off 3 bases at V and 5 bases at J, with 13 bases between the two ends. From germline, CDR1 is LNHDA and CDR2 SQIVND (reference sequence). The CDR3 runs 15 residues. CDR3 nucleotides: TGTGCCAGTAGTATTCGATCGGGGGGAAATGAAAAACTGTTTTTT. Translating it yields CASSIRSGGNEKLFF.

This clone was observed a few times. This chain joins TRBV6-2 or TRBV6-3 and TRBJ1-2; maybe TRBD1 (6 bases). Per the germline V gene, CDR1 is MNHEY and CDR2 is SVGEGT. The V and J ends lost 2 bases and 8 bases respectively, with 12 bases between them. The CDR3 has 13 residues. In DNA, the CDR3 is TGTGCCAGCAGTTACGCACAGGGACGAGGCTACACCTTC. It is translated as CASSYAQGRGYTF.

V is TRBV9 and J is TRBJ1-2; the D gene is possibly TRBD1 (6 bases). The germline V and J ends were trimmed by 4 bases and 4 bases, with 17 bases remaining between them. Germline CDR1 reads SGDLS; CDR2 reads YYNGEE. The CDR3 sequence is 15 residues long. CDR3: CASSTQQGASYGYTF. The CDR3 DNA is TGTGCCAGCAGCACGCAACAGGGTGCAAGCTATGGCTACACCTTC.

This chain joins TRBV21-1 and TRBJ1-1. TRBV21-1 is recorded as a pseudogene. The CDR3 totals 15 residues. CDR3 region: CASSQRRGADTEAFF. CDR3 sequence (DNA): TGTGCCAGCAGTCAAAGGCGGGGGGCTGACACTGAAGCTTTCTTT.

The J gene is TRBJ1-5, the V gene TRBV30; D gene ambiguous. The CDR3 is 13 amino acids. Deletions cut 2 bases from V and 7 bases from J, with 12 bases between. Germline V gene lookup returns CDR1 GTSNPN and CDR2 SVGIG (reference sequence). The CDR3: CAWSTGVGQPQHF. CDR3 DNA: TGTGCCTGGAGTACTGGGGTAGGGCAGCCCCAGCATTTT.

J is TRBJ2-2 and V is TRBV5-1; a weak D match, TRBD2 (6 bases). Per the germline V gene, CDR1 is SGHRS and CDR2 is YFSETQ. The CDR3 contains 15 residues. V was pared by 0 bases and J by 5 bases, with 11 bases between. CDR3 sequence (DNA): TGCGCCAGCAGCTTGGTTCTAGCGCGGACCGGGGAGCTGTTTTTT. This translates into CASSLVLARTGELFF. The full variable domain, with the rest looked up from reference TRBV5-1 and TRBJ2-2, is KAGVTQTPRYLIKTRGQQVTLSCSPISGHRSVSWYQQTPGQGLQFLFEYFSETQRNKGNFPGRFSGRQFSNSRSEMNVSTLELGDSALYLCASSLVLARTGELFFGEGSRLTVL.